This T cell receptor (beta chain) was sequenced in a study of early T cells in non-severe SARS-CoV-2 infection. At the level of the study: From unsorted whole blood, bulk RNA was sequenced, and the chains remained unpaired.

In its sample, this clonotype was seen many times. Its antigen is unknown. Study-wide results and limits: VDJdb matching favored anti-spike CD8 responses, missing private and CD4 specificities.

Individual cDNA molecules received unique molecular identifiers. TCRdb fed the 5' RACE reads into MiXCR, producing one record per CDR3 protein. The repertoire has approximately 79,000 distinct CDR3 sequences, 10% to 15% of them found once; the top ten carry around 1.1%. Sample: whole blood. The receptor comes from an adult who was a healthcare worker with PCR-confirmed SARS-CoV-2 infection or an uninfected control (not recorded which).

The CDR3 here is CASSHNRGPLYEAFF. CDR3 bases: TGTGCCAGCAGTCATAACAGGGGGCCTCTTTATGAAGCTTTCTTT. The chain recombines TRBV6-2 or TRBV6-3 with TRBJ1-1; 9 bases are a match to TRBD1. This CDR3 has 15 residues. Losses at the gene ends were 5 bases for V and 7 bases for J; bases not matched to a gene: 11. Germline CDR1 MNHEY, CDR2 SVGEGT.